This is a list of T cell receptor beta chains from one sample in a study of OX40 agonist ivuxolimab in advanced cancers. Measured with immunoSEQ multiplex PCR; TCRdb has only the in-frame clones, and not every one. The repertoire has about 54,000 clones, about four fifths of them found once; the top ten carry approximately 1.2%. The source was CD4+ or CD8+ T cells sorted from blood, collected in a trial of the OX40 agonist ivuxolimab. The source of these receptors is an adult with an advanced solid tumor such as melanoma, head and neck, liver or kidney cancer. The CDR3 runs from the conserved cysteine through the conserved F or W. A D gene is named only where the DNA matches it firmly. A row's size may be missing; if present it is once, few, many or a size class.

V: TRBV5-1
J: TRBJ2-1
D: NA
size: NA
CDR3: CASSLEADYNEQFF
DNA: TGCGCCAGCAGCTTGGAGGCTGATTACAATGAGCAGTTCTTC

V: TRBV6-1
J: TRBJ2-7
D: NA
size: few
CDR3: CASSEAGTRGNEQYF
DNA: TGTGCCAGCAGTGAAGCGGGGACCAGAGGGAACGAGCAGTACTTC

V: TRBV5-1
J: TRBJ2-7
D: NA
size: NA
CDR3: CASSLGHRAPHEQYF
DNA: TGCGCCAGCAGCTTGGGACATCGAGCACCCCACGAGCAGTACTTC

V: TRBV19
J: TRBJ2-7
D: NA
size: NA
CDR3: CASSMDGAYEQYF
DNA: TGTGCCAGTAGTATGGACGGAGCCTACGAGCAGTACTTC

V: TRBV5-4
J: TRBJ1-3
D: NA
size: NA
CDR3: CASSSGVGGNTIYF
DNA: TGTGCCAGCAGTTCAGGCGTTGGTGGAAACACCATATATTTT

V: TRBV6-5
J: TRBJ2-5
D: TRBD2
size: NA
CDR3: CASSYMGGETQYF
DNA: TGTGCCAGCAGTTACATGGGAGGGGAGACCCAGTACTTC

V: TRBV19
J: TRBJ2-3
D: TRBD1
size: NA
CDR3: CASSMGDSPSTDTQYF
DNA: TGTGCCAGTAGTATGGGGGACAGTCCTAGCACAGATACGCAGTATTTT

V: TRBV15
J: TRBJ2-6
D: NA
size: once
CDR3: CATSRVTFQGANVLTF
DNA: TGTGCCACCAGCAGAGTTACCTTCCAGGGAGCCAACGTCCTGACTTTC

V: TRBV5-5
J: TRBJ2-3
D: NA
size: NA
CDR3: CASSLVGTDTQYF
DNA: TGTGCCAGCAGCTTGGTCGGCACAGATACGCAGTATTTT

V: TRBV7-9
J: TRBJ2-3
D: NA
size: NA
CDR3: CASSPRGVDTQYF
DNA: TGTGCCAGCAGCCCTAGAGGGGTAGATACGCAGTATTTT

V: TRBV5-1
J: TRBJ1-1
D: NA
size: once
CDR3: CACREGNTEAFF
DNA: TGCGCCTGCAGGGAGGGGAACACTGAAGCTTTCTTT

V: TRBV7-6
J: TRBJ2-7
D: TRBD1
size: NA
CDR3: CASSEDRGAYEQYF
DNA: TGTGCCAGCAGCGAAGACAGGGGGGCTTACGAGCAGTACTTC

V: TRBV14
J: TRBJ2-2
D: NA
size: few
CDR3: CASSQDLGRWSTGELFF
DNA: TGTGCCAGCAGCCAAGACCTGGGGCGATGGAGCACCGGGGAGCTGTTTTTT

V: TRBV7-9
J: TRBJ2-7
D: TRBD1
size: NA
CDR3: CASSSPGTVPLEAYEQYF
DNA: TGTGCCAGCAGCTCACCCGGGACAGTTCCCCTGGAGGCCTACGAGCAGTACTTC

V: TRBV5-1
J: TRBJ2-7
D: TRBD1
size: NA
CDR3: CASSTGQEFTYEQYF
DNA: TGCGCCAGCAGCACGGGACAGGAGTTTACCTACGAGCAGTACTTC

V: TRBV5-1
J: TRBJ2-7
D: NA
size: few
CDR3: CASSSQRGGYEQYF
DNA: TGCGCCAGCAGCTCGCAGAGAGGGGGCTACGAGCAGTACTTC

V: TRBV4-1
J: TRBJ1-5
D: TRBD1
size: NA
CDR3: CASSSGQAFTLNQPQHF
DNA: TGCGCCAGCAGCTCAGGACAGGCTTTTACCCTTAATCAGCCCCAGCATTTT

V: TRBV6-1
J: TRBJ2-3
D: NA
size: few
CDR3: CASSVQGQTDTQYF
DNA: TGTGCCAGCAGTGTTCAGGGGCAGACAGATACGCAGTATTTT

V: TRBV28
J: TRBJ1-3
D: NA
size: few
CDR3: CASSSTYYSGNTIYF
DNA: TGTGCCAGCAGTTCCACTTATTACTCTGGAAACACCATATATTTT

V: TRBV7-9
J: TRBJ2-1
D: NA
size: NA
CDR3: CASSVWGSSYNEQFF
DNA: TGTGCCAGCAGCGTATGGGGCAGCTCCTACAATGAGCAGTTCTTC

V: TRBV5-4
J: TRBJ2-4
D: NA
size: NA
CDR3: CASRRDGEKNIQYF
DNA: TGTGCCAGCAGAAGGGACGGCGAAAAAAACATTCAGTACTTC

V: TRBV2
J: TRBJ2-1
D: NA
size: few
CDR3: CASKTSVTNEQFF
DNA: TGTGCCAGCAAAACCAGCGTTACTAATGAGCAGTTCTTC

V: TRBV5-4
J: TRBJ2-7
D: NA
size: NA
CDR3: CASSPRAGDFEQYF
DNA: TGTGCCAGCAGTCCCCGGGCAGGGGATTTCGAGCAGTACTTC

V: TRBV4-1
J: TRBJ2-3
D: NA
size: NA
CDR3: CASSQDSGSGVVTDTQYF
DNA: TGCGCCAGCAGCCAAGATTCTGGATCGGGAGTGGTCACAGATACGCAGTATTTT

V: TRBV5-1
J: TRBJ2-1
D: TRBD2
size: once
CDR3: CASSPASGSYNEQFF
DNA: TGCGCCAGCAGTCCTGCTAGCGGTTCCTACAATGAGCAGTTCTTC

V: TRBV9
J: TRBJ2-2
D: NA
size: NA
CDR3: CASSVDGAGWVGELFF
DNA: TGTGCCAGCAGCGTAGACGGGGCAGGTTGGGTCGGGGAGCTGTTTTTT

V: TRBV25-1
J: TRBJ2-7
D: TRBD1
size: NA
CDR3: CASRPDRDEGAQYF
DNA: TGTGCCAGCCGACCTGACAGGGATGAGGGTGCGCAGTACTTC

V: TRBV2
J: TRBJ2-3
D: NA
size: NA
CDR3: CASSEEGGNTQYF
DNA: TGTGCCAGCAGTGAAGAAGGAGGAAATACGCAGTATTTT

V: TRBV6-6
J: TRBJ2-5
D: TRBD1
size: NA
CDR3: CASSPGQGETQYF
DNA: TGTGCCAGCAGTCCGGGACAGGGGGAGACCCAGTACTTC

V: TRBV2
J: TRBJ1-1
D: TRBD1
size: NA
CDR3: CASRARTGGTEAFF
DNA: TGTGCCAGCAGGGCTCGGACAGGGGGGACTGAAGCTTTCTTT

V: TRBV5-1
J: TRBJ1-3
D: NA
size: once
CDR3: CASSFGEGNTIYF
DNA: TGCGCCAGCAGCTTCGGAGAAGGGAACACCATATATTTT

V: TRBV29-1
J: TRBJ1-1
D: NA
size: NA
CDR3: CSVVKDTEAFF
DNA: TGCAGCGTTGTAAAGGACACTGAAGCTTTCTTT

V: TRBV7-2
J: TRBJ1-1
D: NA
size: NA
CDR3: CASSPVGRNTEASF
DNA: TGTGCCAGCAGCCCGGTGGGCAGGAACACTGAAGCTTCCTTT

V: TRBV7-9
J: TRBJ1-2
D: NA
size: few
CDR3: CASSLVQGTNYGYTF
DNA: TGTGCCAGCAGCTTAGTACAGGGAACTAACTATGGCTACACCTTC

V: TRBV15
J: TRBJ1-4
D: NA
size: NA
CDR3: CATSRRTMKSEKLFF
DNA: TGTGCCACCAGCAGACGCACGATGAAAAGTGAAAAACTGTTTTTT

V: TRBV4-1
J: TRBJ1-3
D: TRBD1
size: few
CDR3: CASSQPLRDRGRLGGNTIYF
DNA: TGCGCCAGCAGCCAGCCTCTCCGGGACAGGGGCCGGTTGGGTGGAAACACCATATATTTT

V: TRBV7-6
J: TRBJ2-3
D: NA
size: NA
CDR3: CASSLGLSTDTQYF
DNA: TGTGCCAGCAGCTTAGGGCTTAGCACAGATACGCAGTATTTT

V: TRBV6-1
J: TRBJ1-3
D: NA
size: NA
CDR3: CASSELAFSSGNTIYF
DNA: TGTGCCAGCAGTGAATTGGCTTTTTCCTCTGGAAACACCATATATTTT

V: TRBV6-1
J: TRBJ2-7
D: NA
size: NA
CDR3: CASSFSGEQYF
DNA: TGTGCCAGCAGTTTCTCGGGCGAGCAGTACTTC

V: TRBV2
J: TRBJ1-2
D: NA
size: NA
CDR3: CASRPGIDGYTF
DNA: TGTGCCAGCAGGCCTGGGATTGATGGCTACACCTTC

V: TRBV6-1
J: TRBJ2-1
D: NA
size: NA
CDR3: CASSEAGEQFF
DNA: TGTGCCAGCAGTGAAGCCGGGGAGCAGTTCTTC

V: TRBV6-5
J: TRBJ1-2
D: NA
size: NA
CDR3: CASSYSRGGDGYTF
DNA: TGTGCCAGCAGTTACTCGAGGGGTGGGGATGGCTACACCTTC

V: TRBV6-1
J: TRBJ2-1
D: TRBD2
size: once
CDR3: CASRSPGLGIYEQFF
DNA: TGTGCCAGCAGGTCACCGGGACTAGGCATATATGAGCAGTTCTTC

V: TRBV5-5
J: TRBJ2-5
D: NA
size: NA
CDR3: CASSPWTYQETQYF
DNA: TGTGCCAGCAGCCCCTGGACTTATCAAGAGACCCAGTACTTC

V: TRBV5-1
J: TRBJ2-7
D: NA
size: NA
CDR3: CASSFPGVWDEQYF
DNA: TGCGCCAGCAGCTTTCCGGGGGTCTGGGACGAGCAGTACTTC

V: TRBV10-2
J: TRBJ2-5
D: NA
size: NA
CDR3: CASSESRGSPSQETQYF
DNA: TGCGCCAGCAGTGAGTCGAGAGGGAGCCCCTCTCAAGAGACCCAGTACTTC

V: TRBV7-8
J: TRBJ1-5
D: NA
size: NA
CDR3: CASSLERTGNQPQHF
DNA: TGTGCCAGCAGCTTAGAAAGGACGGGCAATCAGCCCCAGCATTTT

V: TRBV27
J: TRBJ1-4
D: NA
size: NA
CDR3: CASSPPPPNEKLFF
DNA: TGTGCCAGCAGTCCCCCTCCGCCCAATGAAAAACTGTTTTTT

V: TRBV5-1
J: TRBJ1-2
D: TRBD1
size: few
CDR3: CASSLTGRDRGIRILGYTF
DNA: TGCGCCAGCAGCTTAACCGGCCGGGACAGGGGCATTAGAATCCTCGGCTACACCTTC

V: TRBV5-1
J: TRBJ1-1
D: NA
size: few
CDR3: CASGRGMNTEAFF
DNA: TGCGCCAGCGGCAGGGGTATGAACACTGAAGCTTTCTTT

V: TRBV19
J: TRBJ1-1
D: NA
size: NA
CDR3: CASSGGGGMNTEAFF
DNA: TGTGCCAGTAGTGGGGGCGGAGGAATGAACACTGAAGCTTTCTTT

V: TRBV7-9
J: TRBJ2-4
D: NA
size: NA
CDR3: CASSFDAKNIQYF
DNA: TGTGCCAGCAGCTTCGATGCCAAAAACATTCAGTACTTC

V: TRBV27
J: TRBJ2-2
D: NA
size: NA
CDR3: CASSKRDGELFF
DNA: TGTGCCAGCAGTAAGCGTGACGGGGAGCTGTTTTTT